This T cell receptor (beta chain) originates from a study of low-dose radiotherapy and immunotherapy resistance in tumors. About the study: With fractions of 0.5 Gy given every 2 weeks, Cohort 1 accumulated a total of 6.5 Gy. Cyclophosphamide went in intravenously at 200 mg/m2 every two weeks, one day before radiation and immunotherapy. Aspirin was administered orally at 300 mg daily for four cycles, commencing on cycle 1 day 1.

Both TCRalpha and TCRbeta chains were reverse transcribed with V-gene-specific primers. Amplification of TCRs used a constant-region primer and V-primer adapter for around 18 PCR cycles. TCRdb itself ran the reads through MiXCR, one entry per CDR3 protein. The sample lists about 15,000 distinct CDR3 sequences, around 50% occurring once. This CDR3 has 17 residues. Trimming removed 6 bases at V and 4 bases at J, with 23 bases between. This clonotype has more than one count but fewer than ten. The receptor's source is a human donor with advanced metastatic prostate, ovarian, gallbladder or colorectal cancer (not recorded which). This table probably holds off-target reads from a library built for another chain. The chain uses TRBV12-3 or TRBV12-4 and TRBJ2-3; D is tentatively TRBD1 or TRBD2 (5 bases each). CDR3 sequence reads: CASRHGVGTSRSDTQYF. For the CDR3, the DNA is TGTGCCAGCAGACATGGGGTGGGGACCAGCAGATCAGATACGCAGTATTTT.